This passage covers 21 T cell receptor beta chains from one sample sequenced in a study of blood T cell repertoires in COVID-19. Sequencing used immunoSEQ multiplex PCR; TCRdb keeps in-frame clones, though not all of them. This repertoire shows 350,000 or so clones, 85% to 90% found once; its top ten account for 5% to 8.5%. Sequences were obtained from peripheral blood. These receptors originate from a man younger than 35 with active or convalescent COVID-19.

The V and J genes are TRBV7-2 and TRBJ2-1; 11 nucleotides agree with TRBD1. Trimming at V came to 3 bases and at J to 7 bases, leaving 5 bases not matched to a gene. The CDR3 loop spans 15 amino acids. Germline CDR1 is SGHTA and CDR2 is FQGNSA. CDR3: CASSFRTGGGNEQFF. The DNA for the CDR3 is TGTGCCAGCAGCTTTAGGACAGGGGGCGGGAATGAGCAGTTCTTC.

The gene calls are TRBV6-6 and TRBJ1-3, with D possibly being TRBD1 (5 bases). This CDR3 is 15 amino acids long. In germline, CDR1 is MNHNY, CDR2 SVGAGI (reference sequence). Trimming cost V 5 bases and J 3 bases, with 14 bases left between them. This chain's CDR3 is CASSNRFILGNTIYF. DNA for the CDR3: TGTGCCAGCAGTAACAGGTTTATCCTTGGAAACACCATATATTTT.

CDR3 sequence: CASTTGTGYEKLFF. For the CDR3, the DNA is TGTGCCAGCACTACCGGGACAGGGTACGAAAAACTGTTTTTT. The chain combines TRBV2 with TRBJ1-4, with 9 bases lining up with TRBD1. The junction had 8 bases not matched to a gene; V was cut back by 7 bases and J by 8 bases. The V gene's germline CDR1 is SNHLY and CDR2 FYNNEI. The CDR3 runs to 14 residues.

The rearrangement links TRBV28 to TRBJ2-3; 13 bases line up with TRBD2. Germline V CDR1 and CDR2: MDHEN, SYDVKM. The length of the CDR3 is 16 residues. V was pared by 6 bases and J by 4 bases, with 7 bases of the junction left unmatched. CDR3 sequence reads: CASRGGTSGISDTQYF. The CDR3 nucleotides read TGTGCCAGCAGAGGAGGGACTAGCGGGATCTCAGATACGCAGTATTTT.

The chain recombines TRBV29-1 with TRBJ2-7, with D perhaps matching TRBD1 (6 bases). This CDR3 is built from 13 residues. CDR1 is SQVTM and CDR2 is ANQGSEA in the germline V gene. V was trimmed by 0 bases and J by 2 bases, leaving 8 bases between them. CDR3 protein: CSVEDRGTYEQYF. The CDR3 region has the DNA TGCAGCGTTGAAGACAGGGGAACCTACGAGCAGTACTTC.

The genes are TRBV2 and TRBJ2-3; the D gene is possibly TRBD2 (5 bases). The CDR3 is 15 amino acids. V lost 4 bases, J lost 2 bases, and 13 bases lay in between. CDR1 is SNHLY and CDR2 is FYNNEI in the germline V gene. CDR3 loop: CASSGRVRATDTQYF. DNA for the CDR3: TGTGCCAGCAGTGGGCGGGTGAGGGCCACAGATACGCAGTATTTT.

The J gene is TRBJ2-1, the V gene TRBV30; TRBD2 matches at 8 bases. Germline CDR1 GTSNPN, CDR2 SVGIG (reference sequence). After removal of 1 base from V and 3 bases from J, the junction contained 5 bases not matched to a gene. The CDR3 is 15 amino acids. CDR3 sequence: CAWSEVAGSYNEQFF. The CDR3 DNA reads TGTGCCTGGAGTGAGGTAGCGGGAAGCTACAATGAGCAGTTCTTC. The full variable domain, completed using reference TRBV30 and TRBJ2-1, is SQTIHQWPATLVQPVGSPLSLECTVEGTSNPNLYWYRQAAGRGLQLLFYSVGIGQISSEVPQNLSASRPQDRQFILSSKKLLLSDSGFYLCAWSEVAGSYNEQFFGPGTRLTVL.

The rearrangement uses TRBV7-9 and TRBJ2-7; 13 bases line up with TRBD2. The CDR3 runs to 15 residues. Germline lookup yields CDR1 SEHNR and CDR2 FQNEAQ (reference sequence). J was trimmed by 3 bases and V by 5 bases; bases with no gene match: 4. The CDR3 reads CASSTSGGVFYEQYF. For the CDR3, the DNA is TGTGCCAGCAGCACTAGCGGGGGGGTTTTCTACGAGCAGTACTTC.

This sequence joins TRBV18 and TRBJ2-7, with TRBD1 identical over 7 bases. In germline, CDR1 is KGHSH, CDR2 LQKENI. CDR3 length: 15 residues. The ends lost 3 bases at V and 0 bases at J; junction bases unmatched: 5. CDR3 sequence: CASSPTRDSSYEQYF. DNA of the CDR3: TGTGCCAGCTCACCTACCCGGGACAGCTCCTACGAGCAGTACTTC. Full variable domain (outside the CDR3, taken from reference TRBV18 and TRBJ2-7): NAGVMQNPRHLVRRRGQEARLRCSPMKGHSHVYWYRQLPEEGLKFMVYLQKENIIDESGMPKERFSAEFPKEGPSILRIQQVVRGDSAAYFCASSPTRDSSYEQYFGPGTRLTVT.

The chain uses TRBV19 and TRBJ2-5; 11 bases align to TRBD2. Germline CDR1 and CDR2: LNHDA and SQIVND (reference sequence). The ends lost 5 bases at V and 3 bases at J; junction bases unmatched: 11. The CDR3 loop spans 17 amino acids. This CDR3 is CASSLAGTSGGKETQYF. The DNA of the CDR3 is TGTGCCAGTAGTCTAGCCGGGACTAGCGGCGGAAAAGAGACCCAGTACTTC.

J is TRBJ2-3 and V is TRBV21-1; TRBD2, the table's D call, was not compared with the DNA. TRBV21-1 is noted as a pseudogene. The CDR3 covers 18 residues. The CDR3 here is CASSACRDFSFHTDTQYF. CDR3 nucleotides: TGTGCCAGCAGCGCCTGCCGGGACTTCTCCTTCCACACAGATACGCAGTATTTT.

The rearrangement links TRBV19 to TRBJ2-7, with D possibly being TRBD1 (6 bases). V lost 6 bases, J lost 0 bases, and 9 bases lay in between. Germline CDR1 reads LNHDA; CDR2 reads SQIVND (reference sequence). The CDR3 length is 13 residues. The CDR3 loop reads CASRGAGSYEQYF. In nucleotides, the CDR3 is TGTGCCAGTAGGGGGGCCGGCTCCTACGAGCAGTACTTC.

The chain links TRBV4-3 to TRBJ1-2; 7 bases are a match to TRBD1. The germline gives CDR1 LGHNA, CDR2 YSLEER. The CDR3 has 13 amino acids. Trimming removed 0 bases from V and 8 bases from J; junction bases left unmatched: 3. The DNA for the CDR3 is TGCGCCAGCAGCCAAGATTTAGGGGGCGGCTACACCTTC. This translates into CASSQDLGGGYTF.

The genes are TRBV11-3 and TRBJ2-1; 9 nucleotides align to TRBD1. The CDR3 runs to 14 residues. V shed 5 bases and J 10 bases; nucleotides not matched to a gene: 9. Germline values: CDR1 SGHNT, CDR2 YENEEA. In DNA form, the CDR3 reads TGTGCCAGCAGCCTCAGGACAGGGGCGGAGGAGCAGTTCTTC. Translation gives CASSLRTGAEEQFF.

J is TRBJ1-2 and V is TRBV4-3; D not certain. This CDR3 spans 15 amino acids. Trimming removed 1 base from V and 5 bases from J, with 14 bases in between. Germline V gene data show CDR1 as LGHNA and CDR2 as YSLEER. The CDR3 is CASSQGTDGRYGYTF. CDR3 DNA sequence: TGCGCCAGCAGCCAAGGTACAGACGGGAGGTATGGCTACACCTTC.

This clone occurred a few times. One junction end disagrees with the germline gene, perhaps due to a read error. The rearrangement joins TRBV24-1 to TRBJ1-1; a possible D gene is TRBD1 (6 bases). The CDR3 totals 13 residues. Germline CDR1 and CDR2: KGHDR and SFDVKD. CDR3 DNA: TGTGCCACGAGTGAAGGACAGAAGTTAGAAGCTTTCTTT. As protein: CATSEGQKLEAFF.

In its sample, this clone was seen once. The V call is TRBV28, the J call TRBJ2-3; 12 bases agree with TRBD2. This CDR3 is 14 amino acids long. Losses at the gene ends were 7 bases for V and 6 bases for J; bases not matched to a gene: 5. The germline gives CDR1 MDHEN, CDR2 SYDVKM. CDR3 region: CASNRLAGADTQYF. The CDR3 DNA follows: TGTGCCAGCAATCGACTAGCGGGGGCTGATACGCAGTATTTT.

A single count supports this clone. The chain employs TRBV25-1 and TRBJ2-5; possibly TRBD1 for D (6 bases). The V end was cut by 2 bases, the J end by 1 base, with 14 bases between. This CDR3 region has 16 residues. Germline V gene data show CDR1 as MGHDK and CDR2 as SYGVNS. The DNA of the CDR3 is TGTGCCAGCAGTGAAGTAGGGACAATTACCCAAGAGACCCAGTACTTC. This translates into CASSEVGTITQETQYF. Full variable domain (missing parts from reference TRBV25-1 and TRBJ2-5): EADIYQTPRYLVIGTGKKITLECSQTMGHDKMYWYQQDPGMELHLIHYSYGVNSTEKGDLSSESTVSRIRTEHFPLTLESARPSHTSQYLCASSEVGTITQETQYFGPGTRLLVL.

The CDR3 spells CASSQMEGRVGEQYF. DNA for the CDR3: TGCGCCAGCAGCCAGATGGAGGGCAGGGTCGGCGAGCAGTACTTC. The rearrangement links TRBV4-3 to TRBJ2-7, with TRBD2 as a possible D gene (6 bases). Trimming cost V 3 bases and J 6 bases, with 18 bases left between them. The germline gives CDR1 LGHNA, CDR2 YSLEER. The CDR3 covers 15 residues.

The chain joins TRBV7-3 to TRBJ1-1, with D unresolved. The V and J ends lost 2 bases and 0 bases respectively, with 7 bases between them. Germline CDR1 and CDR2: SGHTA and FQGTGA. This CDR3 has 14 amino acids. CDR3 loop: CASSLGPLNTEAFF. The CDR3 DNA follows: TGTGCCAGCAGCTTAGGGCCATTGAACACTGAAGCTTTCTTT.

The chain carries TRBV6-1 and TRBJ1-2, with D uncertain. V shed 1 base and J shed 8 bases, with 11 bases lying between them. Germline V CDR1 and CDR2: MNHNS, SASEGT. This CDR3 comprises 13 residues. The CDR3 loop is CASSEGPGGGYTF. The CDR3 DNA reads TGTGCCAGCAGTGAAGGGCCAGGTGGAGGCTACACCTTC.